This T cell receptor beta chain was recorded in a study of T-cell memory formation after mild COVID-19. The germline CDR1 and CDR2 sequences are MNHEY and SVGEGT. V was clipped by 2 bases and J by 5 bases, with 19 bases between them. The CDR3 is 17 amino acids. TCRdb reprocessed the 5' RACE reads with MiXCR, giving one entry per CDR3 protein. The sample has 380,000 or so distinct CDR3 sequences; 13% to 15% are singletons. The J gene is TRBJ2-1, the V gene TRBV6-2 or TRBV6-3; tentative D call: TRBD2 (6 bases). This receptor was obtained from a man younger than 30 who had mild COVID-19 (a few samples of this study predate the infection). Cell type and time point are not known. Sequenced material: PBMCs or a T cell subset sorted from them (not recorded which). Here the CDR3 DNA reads TGTGCCAGCAGTTACCACCGGGGTATTAGCGGCCACAATGAGCAGTTCTTC. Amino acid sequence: CASSYHRGISGHNEQFF.